This TCR beta chain was found in a study of tumor-infiltrating lymphocytes in localized non-small cell lung cancer. Clones were sequenced by immunoSEQ multiplex PCR, and TCRdb holds only the in-frame ones, with some missing. Here the sample spans 15,000 to 20,000 clones, 78% being singletons. The CDR3 runs to 15 residues. V was pared by 0 bases and J by 2 bases, with 11 bases between. Per the germline V gene, CDR1 is SGHNT and CDR2 is YYREEE (reference sequence). Specimen: lung tumor tissue. The source of this sequence is a human donor with non-small cell lung cancer. The V gene is TRBV5-4, the J gene TRBJ1-2; TRBD1 is a possible D gene (5 bases). The CDR3 DNA follows: TGTGCCAGCAGCTTGGCCGGGCGGGGGAACTATGGCTACACCTTC. This encodes CASSLAGRGNYGYTF.